Here is one TCR beta chain with its context. This CDR3 comprises 16 residues. The V end was cut by 0 bases, the J end by 2 bases, with 10 bases between. This record belongs to a study of cytomegalovirus exposure and HLA in healthy donors. It was with 60 Vbeta and 13 Jbeta primers that the PCR ran. Assay: immunoSEQ multiplex PCR; the TCRdb copy retains only in-frame clones and omits some. The table for this sample gives 95,000 to 150,000 clones. The specimen was PBMCs. V usage is TRBV23-1 and J usage is TRBJ1-4, with D possibly matching TRBD1 (5 bases). TRBV23-1 is designated an ORF whose function remains uncertain. The TCR was taken from a man aged 18 to 29 in good health and CMV-seronegative. CDR3 DNA sequence: TGCGCCAGCAGTCAATCCCGGCGGGGGACTAATGAAAAACTGTTTTTT. Encoded protein: CASSQSRRGTNEKLFF.